Reported below is one TCR beta chain. These data originate in a study of human T cells and chemical hapten exposure. Separate cDNA molecules received unique molecular identifiers, which the library attached to them. TCRdb itself ran the RACE reads through MiXCR, one entry per CDR3 protein. The sample has some 300,000 distinct CDR3 sequences, about 5% seen once. V was pared by 0 bases and J by 3 bases, with 16 bases between. CDR1 is SGDLS and CDR2 is YYNGEE in the germline V gene. This CDR3 has 16 amino acids. Time point defined: pre-sensitization, week 0. Treatment here: therapeutic diphenylcyclopropenone sensitization with weekly scalp DPC.

The TCR comes from a young woman with alopecia areata. Some clones in this sample may be carry-over from other donors' samples. The sequencing here drew on whole blood, taken in connection with sensitization to the hapten diphenylcyclopropenone (DPC). This sequence joins TRBV9 and TRBJ2-7, with D tentatively TRBD1 or TRBD2 (5 bases each). CDR3 amino acids: CASSVGGAGTIYEQYF. The CDR3 DNA reads as TGTGCCAGCAGCGTAGGAGGCGCAGGGACCATCTACGAGCAGTACTTC.